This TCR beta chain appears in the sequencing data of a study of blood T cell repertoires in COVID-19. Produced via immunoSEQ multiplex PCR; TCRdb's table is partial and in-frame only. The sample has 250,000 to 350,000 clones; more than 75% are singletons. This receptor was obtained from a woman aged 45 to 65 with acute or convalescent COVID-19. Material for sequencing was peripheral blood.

CDR3 sequence reads: CASSLSASGRTSYEQYF. The CDR3 bases are TGTGCCAGCAGCCTCTCGGCTAGCGGGAGGACCTCCTACGAGCAGTACTTC. The rearrangement joins TRBV7-6 to TRBJ2-7; 11 positions agree with TRBD2. This CDR3 spans 17 amino acids. The J segment lost 0 bases and the V segment lost 5 bases, leaving 9 bases of the junction unmatched. Germline CDR1 reads SGHVS; CDR2 reads FNYEAQ. The full variable domain, completed using reference TRBV7-6 and TRBJ2-7, is GAGVSQSPRYKVTKRGQDVALRCDPISGHVSLYWYRQALGQGPEFLTYFNYEAQQDKSGLPNDRFSAERPEGSISTLTIQRTEQRDSAMYRCASSLSASGRTSYEQYFGPGTRLTVT.